This T cell receptor (beta chain) was obtained from a study of T-cell memory formation after mild COVID-19. Across the study: Largely donor-specific sequence clusters came from a couple of donors.

Via MiXCR, TCRdb re-called the 5' RACE reads, giving one row per CDR3 protein. The table lists about 430,000 distinct CDR3 sequences, 20% to 25% of them singletons. Germline V gene lookup returns CDR1 SGHRS and CDR2 YFSETQ. The V segment lost 4 bases and the J segment 7 bases; nucleotides outside the gene matches: 8. This CDR3 is 15 amino acids long. The genes are TRBV5-1 and TRBJ2-1, with TRBD2 identical over 10 bases. Sequencing was carried out using PBMCs or a T cell subset sorted from them (not recorded which). The sequence derives from an adult woman who had mild COVID-19 (a few samples of this study predate the infection). Cell type and time point are not known. CDR3 amino acids: CASSKGTSAPNEQFF. CDR3 DNA: TGCGCCAGCAGCAAGGGGACTAGCGCTCCTAATGAGCAGTTCTTC.